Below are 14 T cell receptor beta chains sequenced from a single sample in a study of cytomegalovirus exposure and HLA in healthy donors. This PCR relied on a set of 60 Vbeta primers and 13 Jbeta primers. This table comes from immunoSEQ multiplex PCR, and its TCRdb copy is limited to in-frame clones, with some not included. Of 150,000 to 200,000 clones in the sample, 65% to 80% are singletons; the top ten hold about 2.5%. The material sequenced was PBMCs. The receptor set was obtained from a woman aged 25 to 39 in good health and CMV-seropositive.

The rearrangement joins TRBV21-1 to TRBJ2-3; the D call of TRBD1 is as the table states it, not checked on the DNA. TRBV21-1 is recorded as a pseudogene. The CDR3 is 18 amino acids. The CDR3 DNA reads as TGTGCCAGCAGCAAAGCGCTTAGGACAGGGGGTCGCACAGATACGCAGTATTTT. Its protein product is CASSKALRTGGRTDTQYF.

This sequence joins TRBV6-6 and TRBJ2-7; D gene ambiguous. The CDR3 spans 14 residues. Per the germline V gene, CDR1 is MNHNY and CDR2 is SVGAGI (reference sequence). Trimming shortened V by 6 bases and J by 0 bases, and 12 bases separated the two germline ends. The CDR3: CASRPRATSYEQYF. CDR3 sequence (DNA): TGTGCCAGCAGACCCCGAGCCACCTCCTACGAGCAGTACTTC.

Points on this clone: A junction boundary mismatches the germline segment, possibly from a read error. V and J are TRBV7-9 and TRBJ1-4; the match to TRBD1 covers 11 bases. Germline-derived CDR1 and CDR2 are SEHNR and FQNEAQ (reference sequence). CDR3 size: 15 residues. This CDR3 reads CSSSLRTGGFEKLFF. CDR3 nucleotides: TGTTCCAGCAGCCTCAGGACAGGGGGCTTTGAAAAACTGTTTTTT.

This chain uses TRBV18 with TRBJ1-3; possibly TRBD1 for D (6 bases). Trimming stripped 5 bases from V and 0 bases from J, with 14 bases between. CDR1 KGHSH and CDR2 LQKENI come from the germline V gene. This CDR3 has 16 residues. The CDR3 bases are TGTGCCAGCTCAACAACCGGGACAAACTCTGGAAACACCATATATTTT. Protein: CASSTTGTNSGNTIYF.

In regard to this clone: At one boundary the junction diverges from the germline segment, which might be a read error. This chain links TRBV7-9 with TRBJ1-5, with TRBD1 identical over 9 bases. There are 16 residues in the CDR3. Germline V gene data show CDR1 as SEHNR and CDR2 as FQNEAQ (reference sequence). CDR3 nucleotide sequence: TGTTCCAGCAGCTCCTGGACAGGGGACGGCAATCAGCCCCAGCATTTT. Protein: CSSSSWTGDGNQPQHF. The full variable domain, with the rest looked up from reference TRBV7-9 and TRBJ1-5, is DTGVSQNPRHKITKRGQNVTFRCDPISEHNRLYWYRQTLGQGPEFLTYFQNEAQLEKSRLLSDRFSAERPKGSFSTLEIQRTEQGDSAMYLCSSSSWTGDGNQPQHFGDGTRLSIL.

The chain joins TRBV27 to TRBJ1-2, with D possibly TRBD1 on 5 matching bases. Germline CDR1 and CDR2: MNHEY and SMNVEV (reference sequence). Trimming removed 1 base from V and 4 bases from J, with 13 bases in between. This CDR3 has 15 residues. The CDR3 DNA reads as TGTGCCAGCAGTTTATGGGGGGACGGCTCCTATGGCTACACCTTC. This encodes CASSLWGDGSYGYTF.

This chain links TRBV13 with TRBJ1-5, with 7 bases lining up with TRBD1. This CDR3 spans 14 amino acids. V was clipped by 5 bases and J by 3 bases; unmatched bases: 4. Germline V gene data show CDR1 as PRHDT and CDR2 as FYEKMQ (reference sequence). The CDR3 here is CASSRTGYNQPQHF. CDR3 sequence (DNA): TGTGCCAGCAGCCGGACAGGCTACAATCAGCCCCAGCATTTT. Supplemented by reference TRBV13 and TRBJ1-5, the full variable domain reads AAGVIQSPRHLIKEKRETATLKCYPIPRHDTVYWYQQGPGQDPQFLISFYEKMQSDKGSIPDRFSAQQFSDYHSELNMSSLELGDSALYFCASSRTGYNQPQHFGDGTRLSIL.

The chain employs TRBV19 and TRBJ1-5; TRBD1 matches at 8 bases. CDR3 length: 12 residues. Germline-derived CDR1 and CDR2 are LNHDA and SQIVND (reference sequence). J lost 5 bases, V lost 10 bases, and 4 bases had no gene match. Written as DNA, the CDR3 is TGTGCCACCGCGGACAGGGATCAGCCCCAGCATTTT. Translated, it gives CATADRDQPQHF.

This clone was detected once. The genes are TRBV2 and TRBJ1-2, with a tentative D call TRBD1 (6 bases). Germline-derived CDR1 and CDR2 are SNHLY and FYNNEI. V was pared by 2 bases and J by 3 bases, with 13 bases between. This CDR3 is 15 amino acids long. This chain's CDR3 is CASSERQGFYYGYTF. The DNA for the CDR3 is TGTGCCAGCAGTGAACGGCAGGGGTTCTACTATGGCTACACCTTC.

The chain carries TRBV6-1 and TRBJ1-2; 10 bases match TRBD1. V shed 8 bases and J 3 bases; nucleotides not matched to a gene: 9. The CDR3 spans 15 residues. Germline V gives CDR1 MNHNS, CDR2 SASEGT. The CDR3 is CASYGSGTGDYGYTF. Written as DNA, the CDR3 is TGTGCCAGCTACGGGAGCGGGACAGGGGACTATGGCTACACCTTC.

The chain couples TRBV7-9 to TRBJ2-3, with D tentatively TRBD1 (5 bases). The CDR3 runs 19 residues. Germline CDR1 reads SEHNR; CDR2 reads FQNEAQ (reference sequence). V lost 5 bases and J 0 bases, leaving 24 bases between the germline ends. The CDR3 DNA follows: TGTGCCAGCAGCACAACGGTGGGGCCGAAATTATTTAGCACAGATACGCAGTATTTT. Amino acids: CASSTTVGPKLFSTDTQYF.

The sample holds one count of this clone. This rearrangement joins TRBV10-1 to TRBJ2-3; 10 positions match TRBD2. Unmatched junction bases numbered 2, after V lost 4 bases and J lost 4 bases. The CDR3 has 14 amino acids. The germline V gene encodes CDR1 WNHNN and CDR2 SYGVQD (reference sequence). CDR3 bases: TGCGCCAGCAGTGGAGCGGGGGGGGCAGATACGCAGTATTTT. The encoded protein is CASSGAGGADTQYF.

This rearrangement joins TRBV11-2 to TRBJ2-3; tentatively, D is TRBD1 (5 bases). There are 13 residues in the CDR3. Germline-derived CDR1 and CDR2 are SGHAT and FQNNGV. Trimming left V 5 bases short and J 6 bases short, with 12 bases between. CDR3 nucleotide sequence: TGTGCCAGCAGCCCCCGGACATCGGATACGCAGTATTTT. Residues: CASSPRTSDTQYF.

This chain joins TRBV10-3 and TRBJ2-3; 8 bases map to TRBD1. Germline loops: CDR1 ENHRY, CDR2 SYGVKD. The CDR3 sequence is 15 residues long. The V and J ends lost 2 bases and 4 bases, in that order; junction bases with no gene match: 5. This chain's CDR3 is CAISEAQGAADTQYF. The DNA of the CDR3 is TGTGCCATCAGTGAGGCGCAGGGGGCCGCAGATACGCAGTATTTT.